Given below is one T cell receptor (beta chain) in context. Looked up from germline, CDR1 is MDHEN and CDR2 is SYDVKM. This CDR3 spans 15 amino acids. J gave up 11 bases and V 4 bases, and 14 bases lay outside the gene matches. The data belong to a study of blood T cell repertoires in COVID-19. Study as a whole: The study drew acute and convalescent COVID-19 samples from the United States, Italy and Spain.

Authors' analysis steps: Reference gene primer amplification yielded estimated nucleated cell counts. Sequenced by immunoSEQ multiplex PCR; TCRdb stores in-frame clones only, minus some. For V, J and clone size, that table is used; D and trimming come from the DNA. The sample includes approximately 250,000 clones, roughly 90% seen only once; the top ten take 2.8%. This clonotype was sampled from a man aged 35 to 55 who had been exposed to COVID-19. The J gene is TRBJ1-5, the V gene TRBV28, with TRBD1 matching 7 bases. Sequencing used PBMCs or T cells enriched from blood (not recorded which). The CDR3 here is CASSSPGTVDLAQHF. CDR3 nucleotides: TGTGCCAGCAGTTCCCCTGGGACAGTGGATCTAGCCCAGCATTTT.